The TCR beta chain under discussion was sequenced for a study of T cell responses to AZD1222 COVID-19 vaccine. Findings and caveats of the study: Clonal diversity may have been underestimated, and the donors were mostly white British, with more females than males.

From germline, CDR1 is SGHTA and CDR2 FQGNSA. This CDR3 spans 12 amino acids. Trimming took 3 bases from V and 6 from J, leaving 9 bases between them. Profiled with immunoSEQ multiplex PCR; TCRdb holds only in-frame clones, not every one. The top ten clones hold 4.4% of a sample with 120,000 or so clones, 90% of them seen once. With regard to this clone: Its antigen is unknown.

The source is an adult in good health. This material consisted of peripheral blood, taken on day 0 of MenACWY control vaccination. The chain uses TRBV7-2 and TRBJ2-7; unclear D gene. CDR3 loop: CASSFGAGEQYF. The DNA of the CDR3 is TGTGCCAGCAGCTTCGGTGCCGGCGAGCAGTACTTC.